This T cell receptor (beta chain) comes out of a study of glioma-infiltrating T cells after dendritic cell vaccination. Points from the study as a whole: The cohort had few patients with full blood and tumor sets. Higher pretreatment TIL content predicted longer progression-free time and survival.

The immunoSEQ assay amplified TCRB CDR3 from up to 2 ug DNA. Data came from immunoSEQ multiplex PCR; TCRdb stores just in-frame clones and leaves some out. The sample holds about 82,000 clones, 70% to 90% seen once. No glioblastoma patient carried an isocitrate dehydrogenase mutation. Worth noting for this clone: Antigen: not known.

The CDR3 length is 10 residues. Deletions cut 7 bases from V and 5 bases from J, with 8 bases between. In germline, CDR1 is SQVTM, CDR2 ANQGSEA. This receptor was obtained from a human donor with glioblastoma. Sequenced material: blood, taken before dendritic cell vaccination. V gene TRBV29-1 combines with J gene TRBJ2-5; D is undetermined. The CDR3 here is CSASMETQYF. In DNA, the CDR3 is TGCAGCGCATCAATGGAGACCCAGTACTTC.